Shown below are 8 T cell receptor beta chains from a single sample sequenced in a study of early T cells in non-severe SARS-CoV-2 infection. TCRdb used MiXCR to reprocess the 5' RACE reads, holding one entry per CDR3 protein. The top ten clones hold roughly a tenth of a sample with 50,000 or so distinct CDR3 sequences, approximately 13% of them seen once. The sequenced sample was whole blood. The receptor set was obtained from an adult who was a healthcare worker with PCR-confirmed SARS-CoV-2 infection or an uninfected control (not recorded which).

CDR3 in DNA: TGCAGCGTTATGTACACTGAAGCTTTCTTT. It translates to CSVMYTEAFF. The chain is built from TRBV29-1 and TRBJ1-1; D gene unclear. The CDR3 extends over 10 amino acids. V shed 5 bases and J shed 3 bases, with 4 bases lying between them. Germline V lookup: CDR1 SQVTM, CDR2 ANQGSEA.

For this clonotype: This may be a read error, as it is one base from a much larger clone. V usage is TRBV3-1 and J usage is TRBJ2-7; 7 nucleotides match TRBD2. The CDR3 loop spans 15 amino acids. The junction had 11 bases not matched to a gene; V was cut back by 0 bases and J by 9 bases. Per germline, CDR1 LGHDT and CDR2 YNNKEL (reference sequence). The CDR3 region is CASSQDGDYLRGQYF. For the CDR3, the DNA is TGTGCCAGCAGCCAAGACGGGGACTACCTACGAGGGCAGTACTTC.

This rearrangement joins TRBV28 to TRBJ2-7; TRBD1 agrees at 10 bases. CDR1 and CDR2 from the germline V gene are MDHEN and SYDVKM. This CDR3 region has 12 residues. V dropped 3 bases and J dropped 13; count of bases not matched to a gene: 6. CDR3 bases: TGTGCCAGCAGTTTGGGACAGGGGAAGTGTTACTTC. Amino acids: CASSLGQGKCYF.

This chain's CDR3 is CASSESNRGTDTQYF. The CDR3 coding sequence is TGCGCCAGCAGTGAGTCAAACAGGGGAACAGATACGCAGTATTTT. The chain combines TRBV10-2 with TRBJ2-3, with 7 bases fitting TRBD1. The germline CDR1 and CDR2 sequences are WSHSY and SAAADI. The V segment lost 0 bases and the J segment 3 bases; nucleotides outside the gene matches: 3. The CDR3 extends over 15 amino acids.

There are a few counts of this clonotype. The V call is TRBV4-2, the J call TRBJ1-4, with 7 nucleotides matching TRBD1. CDR1 and CDR2 (germline): LGHNA, YNFKEQ. J gave up 4 bases and V 0 bases, and 14 bases lay outside the gene matches. The CDR3 length is 19 residues. The CDR3 is CASSQEGPGGTPVNEKLFF. CDR3 DNA sequence: TGTGCCAGCAGCCAAGAAGGTCCAGGGGGGACCCCAGTTAATGAAAAACTGTTTTTT.

The V gene is TRBV4-1, the J gene TRBJ1-2; a weak D match, TRBD1 (6 bases). Germline-derived CDR1 and CDR2 are MGHRA and YSYEKL. This CDR3 has 14 residues. Trimming took off 4 bases at V and 2 bases at J, with 11 bases between the two ends. For the CDR3, the DNA is TGCGCCAGCAGCCCCGGACAGATAAACTATGGCTACACCTTC. It translates to CASSPGQINYGYTF.

There are a few counts of this clonotype. The chain recombines TRBV28 with TRBJ1-3; 7 bases are a match to TRBD1. This CDR3 is 14 amino acids long. V gave up 7 bases and J gave up 8 bases; unmatched junction bases: 11. Germline V gene lookup returns CDR1 MDHEN and CDR2 SYDVKM. The chain's CDR3 is CASIQPGGGHTIYF. The CDR3 DNA follows: TGTGCCAGCATCCAACCAGGGGGAGGCCACACCATATATTTT.

V usage is TRBV29-1 and J usage is TRBJ1-4; D gene unclear. CDR3 size: 12 residues. Per germline, CDR1 SQVTM and CDR2 ANQGSEA. Trimming cost V 4 bases and J 5 bases, with 8 bases left between them. The CDR3 DNA sequence: TGCAGCGTTGCTTCTGGGAATGAAAAACTGTTTTTT. Its protein product is CSVASGNEKLFF.